These 2 T cell receptor beta chains were all obtained from the same sample, sequenced in a study of T-cell reconstitution after alpha-beta-depleted transplantation in children. For TCRbeta, the library was prepared with unique molecular identifiers. TCRdb ran MiXCR on the PCR reads and lists one entry per CDR3 protein. The repertoire holds around 680,000 distinct CDR3 sequences, roughly 15% seen once, with about 1.1% in the top ten. The material was PBMCs from the stem cell graft donor, obtained from the stem cell graft. The source is a human donor who donated a stem cell graft to a child with acute myeloid leukemia.

In this sample, this clonotype turned up a few times. This chain connects TRBV6-5 to TRBJ2-5; D is unresolved. The V end was cut by 0 bases, the J end by 4 bases, with 12 bases between. Germline CDR1 and CDR2: MNHEY and SVGAGI. The CDR3 length is 15 residues. In DNA, the CDR3 is TGTGCCAGCAGTTACTCAATCGCCCCGGGAGAGACCCAGTACTTC. Amino acid sequence: CASSYSIAPGETQYF.

This clonotype was seen many times. The V call is TRBV6-1, the J call TRBJ1-1; D gene unclear. Trimming pared 4 bases from V and 1 base from J, leaving 7 bases between. The germline V gene encodes CDR1 MNHNS and CDR2 SASEGT. This CDR3 spans 13 amino acids. CDR3 DNA: TGTGCCAGCAGTGCCCACCAGAACACTGAAGCTTTCTTT. Translated: CASSAHQNTEAFF.